This TCR beta chain was recorded in a study of CD8+ T cells in alopecia areata. CDR1 and CDR2 from the germline V gene are LNHDA and SQIVND (reference sequence). This CDR3 spans 14 amino acids. Trimming removed 3 bases from V and 4 bases from J; junction bases left unmatched: 3. Treatment denoted: oral pan-JAK inhibitor, 5-10 mg twice daily. For this clone: Its antigen is as yet unknown.

RNA extraction was followed by reverse transcription into cDNA, which acted as the sequencing template. The method was immunoSEQ multiplex PCR; TCRdb's version includes in-frame clones alone and lacks a portion of them. The sample lists some 120,000 clones, about three fifths occurring once. Broader study findings: TCRs were shared less clearly across patients than in mice, possibly for HLA-related reasons.

This clonotype was obtained from a human donor with alopecia areata. The sample in question was CD8+ T cells sorted from blood, obtained at week 24, from a patient treated with tofacitinib. V usage is TRBV19 and J usage is TRBJ1-5, with 7 bases that match TRBD1. CDR3 protein: CASSIRTGNQPQHF. CDR3 coding DNA: TGTGCCAGTAGTATCCGGACAGGTAATCAGCCCCAGCATTTT.